These 18 T cell receptor beta chains came from one sample sequenced in a study of technical replicates of blood from a handful of donors. The method was immunoSEQ multiplex PCR; TCRdb's version includes in-frame clones alone and lacks a portion of them. The sample consists of about 8,000 clones, 90% of them appearing once. Sample: PBMCs. Source of these receptors: a human donor in good health.

The chain recombines TRBV6-1 with TRBJ1-4; 10 positions agree with TRBD1. CDR3 length: 16 residues. With 4 bases clipped from V and 6 bases from J, the junction kept 8 bases outside the gene matches. From germline, CDR1 is MNHNS and CDR2 SASEGT. The CDR3 nucleotides read TGTGCCAGCAGTGCCAGGACAGGGGGAAAGGATGAAAAACTGTTTTTT. Protein product: CASSARTGGKDEKLFF.

The chain combines TRBV7-9 with TRBJ2-7, with D perhaps matching TRBD1 (5 bases). Germline CDR1 and CDR2: SEHNR and FQNEAQ (reference sequence). The V gene lost 5 bases and the J gene lost 2 bases, with 13 bases spanning the gap. The CDR3 contains 14 residues. The CDR3 loop is CASSHRTSPYEQYF. For the CDR3, the DNA is TGTGCCAGCAGCCACCGGACAAGCCCCTACGAGCAGTACTTC.

V gene TRBV30 combines with J gene TRBJ2-2, with TRBD1 matching 7 bases. Per the germline V gene, CDR1 is GTSNPN and CDR2 is SVGIG (reference sequence). The CDR3 has 16 residues. The ends lost 0 bases at V and 6 bases at J; junction bases unmatched: 10. The CDR3 here is CAWSVRGRGFSGELFF. CDR3 coding DNA: TGTGCCTGGAGTGTACGAGGCAGGGGGTTCTCCGGGGAGCTGTTTTTT.

The V call is TRBV4-2, the J call TRBJ2-3; the D gene is possibly TRBD1 (5 bases). Germline V lookup: CDR1 LGHNA, CDR2 YNFKEQ. CDR3 length: 15 amino acids. Trimming took 5 bases from V and 4 from J, leaving 16 bases between them. The CDR3 spells CASSSTDAGSDTQYF. CDR3 bases: TGTGCCAGCAGCTCGACGGACGCAGGGTCAGATACGCAGTATTTT.

The CDR3 loop is CASRDLAVMNEQFF. The CDR3 region has the DNA TGCGCCAGCAGGGATTTAGCAGTAATGAATGAGCAGTTCTTC. The V and J genes are TRBV4-1 and TRBJ2-1; the D is unclear. The germline V gene has CDR1 MGHRA and CDR2 YSYEKL. This CDR3 spans 14 amino acids. With 6 bases removed from V and 7 bases from J, the gap between germline ends came to 16 bases.

J is TRBJ1-2 and V is TRBV30; a possible D gene is TRBD1 (5 bases). Trimming left V 2 bases short and J 5 bases short, with 15 bases between. Per the germline V gene, CDR1 is GTSNPN and CDR2 is SVGIG (reference sequence). This CDR3 has 14 amino acids. CDR3 coding DNA: TGTGCCTGGAGTCAGGGACTCCGGGGGTATGGCTACACCTTC. Protein product: CAWSQGLRGYGYTF.

This rearrangement joins TRBV6-1 to TRBJ2-1, with D uncertain. The CDR3 loop spans 13 amino acids. The germline V and J ends were trimmed by 2 bases and 7 bases, with 9 bases remaining between them. Germline V gives CDR1 MNHNS, CDR2 SASEGT. The CDR3 spells CASSEWFGNEQFF. CDR3 nucleotide sequence: TGTGCCAGCAGTGAATGGTTCGGGAATGAGCAGTTCTTC.

This clone came up a few times. The V gene is TRBV5-1, the J gene TRBJ2-2; 9 bases agree with TRBD1. CDR1 and CDR2 from the germline V gene are SGHRS and YFSETQ. V shed 5 bases, J shed 8 bases, and the junction held 10 bases outside the gene matches. There are 15 residues in the CDR3. CDR3 sequence: CASRDTGGNAGELFF. CDR3 bases: TGCGCCAGCAGGGATACAGGGGGCAATGCGGGGGAGCTGTTTTTT.

The genes are TRBV7-7 and TRBJ2-3, with 14 bases that match TRBD2. The CDR3 spans 16 residues. The V gene end was trimmed by 5 bases and the J gene end by 4 bases; junction bases not matched to a gene: 5. Germline lookup yields CDR1 SSHAT and CDR2 FNYEAQ (reference sequence). The DNA of the CDR3 is TGTGCCAGCAGCGTTGGACTAGCGGGAGGTGCAGATACGCAGTATTTT. Amino acids: CASSVGLAGGADTQYF.

This clone was detected once. J is TRBJ2-7 and V is TRBV5-4, with D tentatively TRBD1 (6 bases). V was shortened by 6 bases and J by 5 bases, with 21 bases between the two germline ends. CDR1 and CDR2 from the germline V gene are SGHNT and YYREEE (reference sequence). CDR3 length equals 15 residues. As DNA, the CDR3 is TGTGCCAGCACCCACGGTGGGGGCGCATTAAACGAGCAGTACTTC. This codes for CASTHGGGALNEQYF.

The chain carries TRBV5-1 and TRBJ1-2; TRBD1 matches at 8 bases. Unmatched junction bases numbered 7, after V lost 0 bases and J lost 3 bases. CDR1 and CDR2 from the germline V gene are SGHRS and YFSETQ. The CDR3 has 16 residues. The CDR3 region is CASSLAQGAVDYGYTF. The CDR3, as DNA: TGCGCCAGCAGCTTGGCGCAGGGGGCTGTTGACTATGGCTACACCTTC.

The chain recombines TRBV13 with TRBJ2-3; 15 bases match TRBD2. This CDR3 spans 20 amino acids. Looked up from germline, CDR1 is PRHDT and CDR2 is FYEKMQ (reference sequence). V lost 4 bases and J lost 4; bases outside the gene matches: 15. CDR3 loop: CASSSTRTSGRANFPDTQYF. CDR3 sequence (DNA): TGTGCCAGCAGCTCGACCCGGACTAGCGGGAGGGCCAATTTCCCAGATACGCAGTATTTT.

V usage is TRBV7-9 and J usage is TRBJ1-1, with a tentative D call TRBD1 (5 bases). With 6 bases removed from V and 2 bases from J, the gap between germline ends came to 13 bases. CDR1 is SEHNR and CDR2 is FQNEAQ in the germline V gene (reference sequence). CDR3 length: 14 residues. The CDR3 here is CASRFSRDNTEAFF. CDR3 DNA: TGTGCCAGCAGATTCAGCAGGGATAACACTGAAGCTTTCTTT.

The rearrangement links TRBV2 to TRBJ2-7; 11 bases agree with TRBD2. V gave up 7 bases and J gave up 5 bases; unmatched junction bases: 7. The CDR3 has 14 amino acids. Germline assignment: CDR1 SNHLY and CDR2 FYNNEI. The CDR3 sequence: CASTIGLAGNEQYF. In DNA, the CDR3 is TGTGCCAGCACGATAGGACTAGCGGGTAACGAGCAGTACTTC.

V gene TRBV10-3 combines with J gene TRBJ2-3, with 9 bases aligning to TRBD2. V shed 4 bases and J 0 bases; nucleotides not matched to a gene: 20. From germline, CDR1 is ENHRY and CDR2 SYGVKD. The CDR3 spans 21 residues. The CDR3, as DNA: TGTGCCATCAGTGGGGGATTTCGACCCGCGGGAGGGCCGGTTAGCACAGATACGCAGTATTTT. Protein product: CAISGGFRPAGGPVSTDTQYF.

This clone was detected only a few times. The CDR3 sequence: CASSPGQAAFNQPQHF. CDR3 nucleotides: TGTGCCAGCAGTCCAGGACAGGCTGCCTTCAATCAGCCCCAGCATTTT. V is TRBV2 and J is TRBJ1-5; TRBD1 matches at 7 bases. CDR1 SNHLY and CDR2 FYNNEI come from the germline V gene. V lost 5 bases and J lost 3; bases outside the gene matches: 10. The CDR3 length is 16 residues.

The J gene is TRBJ1-5, the V gene TRBV28, with D tentatively TRBD1 (6 bases). In germline, CDR1 is MDHEN, CDR2 SYDVKM. The CDR3 extends over 14 amino acids. The V gene lost 6 bases and the J gene lost 15 bases, with 24 bases spanning the gap. The CDR3 nucleotides read TGTGCCAGCAGCTCCGGAACCCTAAGGACAGATGTGCATTTT. This sequence encodes CASSSGTLRTDVHF.

This clone was counted a single time. The chain joins TRBV30 to TRBJ1-1, with D possibly matching TRBD1 (6 bases). With 2 bases removed from V and 0 bases from J, the gap between germline ends came to 19 bases. Germline CDR1 reads GTSNPN; CDR2 reads SVGIG (reference sequence). The CDR3 is made up of 17 amino acids. The CDR3 DNA reads as TGTGCCTGGAGTAGGGGTGGAGACAGGCCCTTGAACACTGAAGCTTTCTTT. Protein sequence: CAWSRGGDRPLNTEAFF.